The following is a TCR beta chain sequence with its context. Its antigen remains unidentified. Its ends do not fully match the called genes, so a read error is possible. The data stem from a study of read filtering for tumor transcriptome and immune sequencing. As for the study in general: The cohort had over 16 men and about 15 women aged about 40 to 90, mean roughly 66 years. By R-ISS, stages I, II and III held 8, 16 and 7 patients. Transcriptome libraries were built from DNase-treated RNA. Study results and limitations: This fraction held mixed bone marrow immune cells after CD138-negative sorting.

This library used around 400 ng RNA and molecular barcoded adaptors spanning alpha/delta and beta/gamma chains. TCRdb reprocessed the reads with MiXCR, giving one entry per CDR3 protein. The top ten clones hold roughly an eighth of a sample with around 65,000 distinct CDR3 sequences, under 20% of them seen once. There are 13 residues in the CDR3. The germline gives CDR1 SQVTM, CDR2 ANQGSEA. The sequence came from a donor aged 40 or older with multiple myeloma. Sequenced input: a population of CD138-negative cells sorted from bone marrow. This chain uses TRBV29-1 with TRBJ2-1; D gene ambiguous. The CDR3 is CSVERSQANGQFF. CDR3 DNA sequence: TGCAGCGTCGAAAGGTCTCAGGCCAATGGGCAGTTCTTC.